Listed here are 18 T cell receptor beta chains from one sample, sequenced in a study of shared clonotypes between healthy human individuals. Sequenced by immunoSEQ multiplex PCR; TCRdb stores in-frame clones only, minus some. Of around 1.9 million clones in the sample, around 93% were seen once. CD8 cells regarded as naive lacked CD45RO, were positively chosen for CCR7, and omitted terminally differentiated effector memory CD45RA+ cells. Sequences were obtained from naive CD8+ T cells from PBMCs. The receptors come from a young man in good health. Some clones in this sample may be carry-over from other donors' samples.

The chain combines TRBV29-1 with TRBJ1-2; TRBD1 matches at 7 bases. The germline V gene encodes CDR1 SQVTM and CDR2 ANQGSEA. The CDR3 runs to 14 residues. Trimming at V came to 5 bases and at J to 0 bases, leaving 6 bases not matched to a gene. This chain's CDR3 is CSVRQGAPNYGYTF. As DNA, the CDR3 is TGCAGCGTTAGACAGGGCGCTCCTAACTATGGCTACACCTTC.

This chain connects TRBV7-8 to TRBJ2-7; D is possibly TRBD1 or TRBD2 (5 bases each). Germline V gene sequence: CDR1 SGHVS, CDR2 FQNEAQ. The CDR3 length is 14 residues. Trimming cost V 3 bases and J 2 bases, with 11 bases left between them. CDR3 loop: CASSFGGGPYEQYF. DNA of the CDR3: TGTGCCAGCAGCTTTGGTGGGGGTCCCTACGAGCAGTACTTC.

The chain is built from TRBV5-4 and TRBJ1-2; 8 nucleotides agree with TRBD1. From germline, CDR1 is SGHNT and CDR2 YYREEE (reference sequence). The ends lost 0 bases at V and 7 bases at J; junction bases unmatched: 8. CDR3 length: 15 residues. Written as DNA, the CDR3 is TGTGCCAGCAGCTTGGAAGAACAGGGGGGACGTGGCTACACCTTC. As protein: CASSLEEQGGRGYTF.

This clone was observed a few times. This chain links TRBV29-1 with TRBJ1-1; D is unresolved. V was clipped by 7 bases and J by 8 bases, with 14 bases between them. This CDR3 is built from 11 residues. Germline V gene data show CDR1 as SQVTM and CDR2 as ANQGSEA. The CDR3 DNA is TGCAGCGCACCCTCTCTCACCGAAGCTTTCTTT. Protein product: CSAPSLTEAFF. Based on the CDR3 plus reference TRBV29-1 and TRBJ1-1, the full variable domain is SAVISQKPSRDICQRGTSLTIQCQVDSQVTMMFWYRQQPGQSLTLIATANQGSEATYESGFVIDKFPISRPNLTFSTLTVSNMSPEDSSIYLCSAPSLTEAFFGQGTRLTVV.

The rearrangement links TRBV5-1 to TRBJ1-2, with 8 bases aligning to TRBD1. The germline V gene encodes CDR1 SGHRS and CDR2 YFSETQ. The CDR3 totals 14 residues. V shed 0 bases and J 11 bases; nucleotides not matched to a gene: 9. The CDR3 region has the DNA TGCGCCAGCAGCTTGGCTAGGACAGGGTCGGGATACACCTTC. This translates into CASSLARTGSGYTF.

The genes are TRBV28 and TRBJ2-7; 7 bases map to TRBD2. Germline CDR1 and CDR2: MDHEN and SYDVKM. CDR3 length: 16 amino acids. The junction had 11 bases not matched to a gene; V was cut back by 3 bases and J by 3 bases. The CDR3 region has the DNA TGTGCCAGCAGTTTTGTCGATCCGGGACTAAACTACGAGCAGTACTTC. It specifies CASSFVDPGLNYEQYF.

This chain joins TRBV7-2 and TRBJ2-7; unclear D gene. V was trimmed by 5 bases and J by 2 bases, leaving 13 bases between them. The germline V gene encodes CDR1 SGHTA and CDR2 FQGNSA. CDR3 length equals 14 residues. CDR3 protein: CASSPVPAPYEQYF. The CDR3 DNA is TGTGCCAGCAGCCCCGTCCCGGCCCCCTACGAGCAGTACTTC. Supplemented by reference TRBV7-2 and TRBJ2-7, the full variable domain reads GAGVSQSPSNKVTEKGKDVELRCDPISGHTALYWYRQSLGQGLEFLIYFQGNSAPDKSGLPSDRFSAERTGGSVSTLTIQRTQQEDSAVYLCASSPVPAPYEQYFGPGTRLTVT.

The gene calls are TRBV7-9 and TRBJ1-1; TRBD1 agrees at 9 bases. V lost 10 bases and J lost 10; bases outside the gene matches: 13. The CDR3 sequence is 13 residues long. In germline, CDR1 is SEHNR, CDR2 FQNEAQ (reference sequence). Here the CDR3 reads CATSTGGGGGAFF. The CDR3 region has the DNA TGTGCCACCTCGACAGGGGGGGGTGGAGGAGCTTTCTTT. The full variable domain, its missing parts supplied by reference TRBV7-9 and TRBJ1-1, is DTGVSQNPRHKITKRGQNVTFRCDPISEHNRLYWYRQTLGQGPEFLTYFQNEAQLEKSRLLSDRFSAERPKGSFSTLEIQRTEQGDSAMYLCATSTGGGGGAFFGQGTRLTVV.

This chain connects TRBV9 to TRBJ2-2; 7 bases map to TRBD2. Germline trimming cut 2 bases from V and 4 bases from J; bases unmatched to any gene: 5. The CDR3 contains 15 residues. CDR1 SGDLS and CDR2 YYNGEE come from the germline V gene. The CDR3 loop is CASSVSGGSTGELFF. The CDR3 DNA reads TGTGCCAGCAGCGTCTCGGGGGGTAGCACCGGGGAGCTGTTTTTT.

J is TRBJ2-3 and V is TRBV10-1; D remains ambiguous. This CDR3 has 14 residues. Trimming took 2 bases from V and 0 from J, leaving 6 bases between them. From germline, CDR1 is WNHNN and CDR2 SYGVQD (reference sequence). The CDR3 sequence: CASSEVTSTDTQYF. Here the CDR3 DNA reads TGCGCCAGCAGTGAGGTCACTAGCACAGATACGCAGTATTTT.

The chain joins TRBV9 to TRBJ1-1; D gene unclear. The V gene's germline CDR1 is SGDLS and CDR2 YYNGEE. Trimming pared 3 bases from V and 2 bases from J, leaving 8 bases between. The CDR3 sequence is 13 residues long. CDR3 DNA sequence: TGTGCCAGCAGCGCCTGGGATAACACTGAAGCTTTCTTT. This gives the protein CASSAWDNTEAFF.

With regard to this clone: In the same sample, other DNA sequences code for this CDR3. The rearrangement uses TRBV11-2 and TRBJ2-7; 11 bases agree with TRBD1. V lost 3 bases and J lost 3; bases outside the gene matches: 4. Germline CDR1 SGHAT, CDR2 FQNNGV. The CDR3 covers 15 residues. The CDR3 DNA follows: TGTGCCAGCAGCTTCGGGACAGGGGGATTCTACGAGCAGTACTTC. This gives the protein CASSFGTGGFYEQYF.

The J gene is TRBJ1-1, the V gene TRBV28; 7 positions agree with TRBD1. This CDR3 comprises 14 residues. The trim removed 6 bases at V and 0 bases at J, leaving 4 bases unmatched. CDR1 MDHEN and CDR2 SYDVKM come from the germline V gene. CDR3 residues: CASSIDRVNTEAFF. Here the CDR3 DNA reads TGTGCCAGCAGCATAGACAGGGTGAACACTGAAGCTTTCTTT.

V gene TRBV5-6 combines with J gene TRBJ1-2; no definite D call. The CDR3 spans 14 residues. In germline, CDR1 is SGHDT, CDR2 YYEEEE. V gave up 4 bases and J gave up 1 base, with 11 bases separating them. The CDR3 DNA follows: TGTGCCAGCAGCGTCTGGAGGGTTAACTATGGCTACACCTTC. Translated, it gives CASSVWRVNYGYTF.

CDR3 protein: CASSRRGTSGSWTGELFF. CDR3 sequence (DNA): TGTGCCAGCAGCAGAAGAGGGACTAGCGGGAGTTGGACCGGGGAGCTGTTTTTT. The chain carries TRBV28 and TRBJ2-2; 14 bases agree with TRBD2. CDR1 and CDR2 (germline): MDHEN, SYDVKM. After removal of 6 bases from V and 5 bases from J, the junction contained 11 bases not matched to a gene. The CDR3 totals 18 residues.

About this clone: In the same sample, other DNA sequences code for this CDR3. V gene TRBV7-2 combines with J gene TRBJ2-7, with D possibly called TRBD1 or TRBD2 (5 bases each). This CDR3 contains 13 residues. Deletions cut 5 bases from V and 3 bases from J, with 11 bases between. Germline assignment: CDR1 SGHTA and CDR2 FQGNSA. The CDR3 nucleotides read TGTGCCAGCAGCCCCCGGGACGGCTACGAGCAGTACTTC. Protein: CASSPRDGYEQYF.

The J gene is TRBJ2-5, the V gene TRBV13; tentatively, D is TRBD1 or TRBD2 (5 bases each). Germline CDR1 is PRHDT and CDR2 is FYEKMQ (reference sequence). This CDR3 comprises 14 residues. Trimming stripped 8 bases from V and 6 bases from J, with 19 bases between. For the CDR3, the DNA is TGTGCCAGCGGGGCGGCCGGGAACGCTCAGACCCAGTACTTC. Residues: CASGAAGNAQTQYF.

The chain is built from TRBV7-8 and TRBJ2-1, with 9 nucleotides matching TRBD2. Losses at the gene ends were 5 bases for V and 7 bases for J; bases not matched to a gene: 9. Germline lookup yields CDR1 SGHVS and CDR2 FQNEAQ. The CDR3 has 15 residues. The chain's CDR3 is CASSPGQLAGNEQFF. CDR3 nucleotides: TGTGCCAGCAGCCCGGGACAGCTAGCGGGAAATGAGCAGTTCTTC.